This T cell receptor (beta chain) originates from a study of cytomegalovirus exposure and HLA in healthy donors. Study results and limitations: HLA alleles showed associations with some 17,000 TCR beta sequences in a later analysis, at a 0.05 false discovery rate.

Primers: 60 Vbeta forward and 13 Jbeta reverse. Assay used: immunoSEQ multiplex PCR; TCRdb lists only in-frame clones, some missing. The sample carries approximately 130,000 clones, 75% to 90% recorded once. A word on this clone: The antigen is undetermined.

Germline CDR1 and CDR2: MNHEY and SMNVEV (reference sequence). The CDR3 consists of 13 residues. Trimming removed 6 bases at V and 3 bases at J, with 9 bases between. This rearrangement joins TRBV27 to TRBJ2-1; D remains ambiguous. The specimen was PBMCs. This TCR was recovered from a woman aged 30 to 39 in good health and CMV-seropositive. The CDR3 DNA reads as TGTGCCAGCAGCGTCAGTGTCTACAATGAGCAGTTCTTC. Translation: CASSVSVYNEQFF.